This T cell receptor beta chain was identified in a study of neoadjuvant anti-PD-1 for oral cavity cancer. About the study: Non-progressing patients received a fourth nivolumab dose near day 43, then surgery on days 50-56.

Overall study findings and caveats: Post-treatment tumors with larger preexisting clones showed more shrinkage.

Tumor libraries mostly used about 4.6 ug genomic DNA, two replicates each. Method: immunoSEQ multiplex PCR; TCRdb's copy keeps in-frame clones and lacks some. In the table there are 13,000 or so clones, more than 55% of which are singletons. The length of the CDR3 is 13 residues. CDR1 is SGDLS and CDR2 is YYNGEE in the germline V gene. V lost 3 bases, J lost 7 bases, and 5 bases stayed unmatched. In regard to this clone: Its specificity is not known.

The chain links TRBV9 to TRBJ2-5, with 8 bases matching TRBD1. The clonotype comes from a person aged 35-79 years with oral cavity squamous cell carcinoma. The sample in question was tumor tissue, obtained before nivolumab (anti-PD-1) treatment. The CDR3 sequence: CASSADRGRTQYF. The CDR3 nucleotides are TGTGCCAGCAGCGCCGACAGGGGTCGGACCCAGTACTTC.